The 12 T cell receptor beta chains below come from one sample, sequenced in a study of cytomegalovirus exposure and HLA in healthy donors. TCRdb's copy holds only in-frame clones and misses some; the assay was immunoSEQ multiplex PCR. The sample yields 150,000 to 200,000 clones, roughly 85% seen once. The material sequenced was PBMCs. The receptor set was obtained from a man aged 18 to 30 in good health and CMV-seropositive.

This clone has ten or more counts. The CDR3 DNA reads TGTGCCAGCAGCTTGGGGACACCGGTCTATGGCTACACCTTC. As protein: CASSLGTPVYGYTF. The chain uses TRBV5-4 and TRBJ1-2; D is possibly TRBD1 (5 bases). Trimming took 0 bases from V and 4 from J, leaving 10 bases between them. Germline-derived CDR1 and CDR2 are SGHNT and YYREEE (reference sequence). The CDR3 consists of 14 residues.

The chain recombines TRBV7-9 with TRBJ1-2; D is undetermined. V was trimmed by 0 bases and J by 0 bases, leaving 5 bases between them. The CDR3 runs 14 residues. The germline V gene has CDR1 SEHNR and CDR2 FQNEAQ (reference sequence). CDR3 loop: CASSLAAANYGYTF. In nucleotides, the CDR3 is TGTGCCAGCAGCTTAGCGGCCGCTAACTATGGCTACACCTTC. The full variable domain, with the rest looked up from reference TRBV7-9 and TRBJ1-2, is DTGVSQNPRHKITKRGQNVTFRCDPISEHNRLYWYRQTLGQGPEFLTYFQNEAQLEKSRLLSDRFSAERPKGSFSTLEIQRTEQGDSAMYLCASSLAAANYGYTFGSGTRLTVV.

V is TRBV2 and J is TRBJ2-2; 10 bases match TRBD2. CDR3 length equals 15 residues. V dropped 6 bases and J dropped 5; count of bases not matched to a gene: 6. Germline assignment: CDR1 SNHLY and CDR2 FYNNEI. The CDR3 nucleotides are TGTGCCAGCAGGGAGCGGGAGGGCCGGACCGGGGAGCTGTTTTTT. This sequence encodes CASREREGRTGELFF.

The rearrangement links TRBV5-1 to TRBJ2-1; a weak D match, TRBD2 (6 bases). The CDR3 has 15 amino acids. V was clipped by 1 base and J by 6 bases, with 14 bases between them. Germline loops: CDR1 SGHRS, CDR2 YFSETQ. In DNA, the CDR3 is TGCGCCAGCAGCTTGAGGGTCTCGGAGGGCAATGAGCAGTTCTTC. This codes for CASSLRVSEGNEQFF. Drawing the rest from reference TRBV5-1 and TRBJ2-1, the complete variable domain is KAGVTQTPRYLIKTRGQQVTLSCSPISGHRSVSWYQQTPGQGLQFLFEYFSETQRNKGNFPGRFSGRQFSNSRSEMNVSTLELGDSALYLCASSLRVSEGNEQFFGPGTRLTVL.

This clone showed up just once. The chain has TRBV5-4 and TRBJ2-6, with 8 positions matching TRBD1. Trimming at V came to 4 bases and at J to 0 bases, leaving 6 bases not matched to a gene. Germline-derived CDR1 and CDR2 are SGHNT and YYREEE (reference sequence). The CDR3 totals 17 residues. This chain's CDR3 is CASSPTGADSGANVLTF. CDR3 in DNA: TGTGCCAGCAGCCCGACAGGGGCCGACTCTGGGGCCAACGTCCTGACTTTC.

The J gene is TRBJ2-1, the V gene TRBV7-9, with TRBD1 as a possible D gene (6 bases). This CDR3 spans 15 amino acids. The V end was cut by 5 bases, the J end by 3 bases, with 14 bases between. CDR1 and CDR2 (germline): SEHNR, FQNEAQ (reference sequence). CDR3: CASSPTGTVYNEQFF. CDR3 DNA sequence: TGTGCCAGCAGCCCCACAGGGACGGTCTACAATGAGCAGTTCTTC.

This clone was detected once. CDR3 protein: CASSVGTGHRETQYF. The CDR3 nucleotides are TGTGCCAGCAGCGTCGGGACAGGGCATCGTGAGACCCAGTACTTC. V usage is TRBV9 and J usage is TRBJ2-5, with 9 bases matching TRBD1. V was clipped by 2 bases and J by 5 bases; unmatched bases: 7. The germline V gene has CDR1 SGDLS and CDR2 YYNGEE. The CDR3 has 15 amino acids.

The chain links TRBV16 to TRBJ2-7; D is undetermined. Deletions cut 0 bases from V and 2 bases from J, with 8 bases between. The germline V gene encodes CDR1 KGHSY and CDR2 FQNENV. This CDR3 comprises 14 residues. The CDR3 sequence: CASSQSAGTYEQYF. CDR3 DNA sequence: TGTGCCAGCAGCCAATCTGCAGGTACCTACGAGCAGTACTTC. Filled out from reference TRBV16 and TRBJ2-7, the complete variable domain reads GEEVAQTPKHLVRGEGQKAKLYCAPIKGHSYVFWYQQVLKNEFKFLISFQNENVFDETGMPKERFSAKCLPNSPCSLEIQATKLEDSAVYFCASSQSAGTYEQYFGPGTRLTVT.

The V and J genes are TRBV14 and TRBJ2-1, with TRBD1 as a possible D gene (6 bases). The CDR3 contains 15 residues. Trimming cost V 4 bases and J 1 base, with 11 bases left between them. Germline V lookup: CDR1 SGHDN, CDR2 FVKESK. In DNA, the CDR3 is TGTGCCAGCAGCCGACAGGCTCCGTCCTACAATGAGCAGTTCTTC. Residues: CASSRQAPSYNEQFF.

This clone has only a few counts. V gene TRBV7-3 combines with J gene TRBJ2-1, with D maybe TRBD1 (6 bases). There are 15 residues in the CDR3. Between the trimmed V and J ends, which lost 5 bases and 2 bases, there was a span of 13 bases. Germline CDR1 is SGHTA and CDR2 is FQGTGA. CDR3 in amino acids: CASSRTARPYNEQFF. CDR3 nucleotides: TGTGCCAGCAGCCGGACAGCCCGTCCCTACAATGAGCAGTTCTTC. Full variable domain (rest looked up from reference TRBV7-3 and TRBJ2-1): GAGVSQTPSNKVTEKGKYVELRCDPISGHTALYWYRQSLGQGPEFLIYFQGTGAADDSGLPNDRFFAVRPEGSVSTLKIQRTERGDSAVYLCASSRTARPYNEQFFGPGTRLTVL.

The chain joins TRBV18 to TRBJ1-1; the match to TRBD1 covers 9 bases. V lost 3 bases to trimming and J lost 0 bases; unmatched junction nucleotides: 14. Germline values: CDR1 KGHSH, CDR2 LQKENI. This CDR3 has 19 amino acids. The DNA for the CDR3 is TGTGCCAGCTCACCCCTACGACACCAAGGGACAGGGCTGAACACTGAAGCTTTCTTT. Encoded protein: CASSPLRHQGTGLNTEAFF. Drawing the rest from reference TRBV18 and TRBJ1-1, the complete variable domain is NAGVMQNPRHLVRRRGQEARLRCSPMKGHSHVYWYRQLPEEGLKFMVYLQKENIIDESGMPKERFSAEFPKEGPSILRIQQVVRGDSAAYFCASSPLRHQGTGLNTEAFFGQGTRLTVV.

The rearrangement joins TRBV5-1 to TRBJ2-7; 9 bases agree with TRBD2. The V and J ends lost 4 bases and 5 bases, in that order; junction bases with no gene match: 4. Germline V lookup: CDR1 SGHRS, CDR2 YFSETQ. The CDR3 has 13 residues. CDR3 bases: TGCGCCAGCAGCAGCGGGACTAGCAACGAGCAGTACTTC. Protein: CASSSGTSNEQYF.